Presented here are 13 T cell receptor beta chains from one specimen sequenced in a study of siplizumab effects on memory and regulatory T cells. TCRdb keeps only in-frame clones here, not all; method: immunoSEQ multiplex PCR. The table records roughly 120,000 clones, less than 95% of them present only once. The sequenced material came from non-Treg CD4+ T cells sorted from blood. The receptor set was obtained from a human donor in good health.

The chain has TRBV6-5 and TRBJ2-7; no firm D call. The germline V gene encodes CDR1 MNHEY and CDR2 SVGAGI. The CDR3 sequence is 14 residues long. Trimming stripped 0 bases from V and 0 bases from J, with 6 bases between. CDR3 loop: CASSYSGVSYEQYF. The CDR3 DNA sequence: TGTGCCAGCAGTTACTCAGGAGTCTCCTACGAGCAGTACTTC.

The genes are TRBV6-5 and TRBJ1-1, with D unresolved. Per germline, CDR1 MNHEY and CDR2 SVGAGI. The CDR3 covers 15 residues. The V end was cut by 6 bases, the J end by 4 bases, with 18 bases between. CDR3 amino acids: CASSPFLGWGTEAFF. CDR3 nucleotides: TGTGCCAGCAGCCCATTTCTGGGATGGGGCACTGAAGCTTTCTTT.

The CDR3 is CASSQELGRSTGELFF. CDR3 sequence (DNA): TGCGCCAGCAGCCAAGAACTGGGTAGGAGCACCGGGGAGCTGTTTTTT. The rearrangement uses TRBV4-1 and TRBJ2-2; D not resolved. The CDR3 totals 16 residues. Germline CDR1 and CDR2: MGHRA and YSYEKL. V was cut by 0 bases and J by 4 bases, with 12 bases left in between.

CDR3 nucleotide sequence: TGTGCCAGCAGTTTATTGCAGGGTGTTAAATCGCCCCTCCACTTT. It is translated as CASSLLQGVKSPLHF. V gene TRBV28 combines with J gene TRBJ1-6; D possibly corresponds to TRBD1 (5 bases). The germline V and J ends were trimmed by 1 base and 13 bases, with 17 bases remaining between them. The germline CDR1 and CDR2 sequences are MDHEN and SYDVKM. The CDR3 consists of 15 residues.

This clone was observed once. The chain couples TRBV7-9 to TRBJ2-5, with D perhaps assigned TRBD1 or TRBD2 (5 bases each). Per germline, CDR1 SEHNR and CDR2 FQNEAQ (reference sequence). With 3 bases removed from V and 0 bases from J, the gap between germline ends came to 11 bases. This CDR3 has 15 residues. CDR3 in amino acids: CASSLGVGYQETQYF. The CDR3 nucleotides are TGTGCCAGCAGCTTGGGGGTAGGGTACCAAGAGACCCAGTACTTC.

The rearrangement links TRBV5-4 to TRBJ2-1, with 8 bases that match TRBD2. There are 15 residues in the CDR3. Trimming removed 4 bases from V and 4 bases from J; junction bases left unmatched: 7. Germline V lookup: CDR1 SGHNT, CDR2 YYREEE (reference sequence). The DNA for the CDR3 is TGTGCCAGCAGCCGGGGACTAGAAACTTACAATGAGCAGTTCTTC. Its translation is CASSRGLETYNEQFF. Supplemented by reference TRBV5-4 and TRBJ2-1, the full variable domain reads ETGVTQSPTHLIKTRGQQVTLRCSSQSGHNTVSWYQQALGQGPQFIFQYYREEENGRGNFPPRFSGLQFPNYSSELNVNALELDDSALYLCASSRGLETYNEQFFGPGTRLTVL.

This rearrangement joins TRBV5-4 to TRBJ2-2; no firm D call. Trimming took 0 bases from V and 8 from J, leaving 11 bases between them. CDR1 is SGHNT, CDR2 YYREEE, per germline (reference sequence). This CDR3 contains 14 residues. The CDR3 sequence: CASSLAVVGGELFF. The CDR3 bases are TGTGCCAGCAGCTTGGCCGTTGTTGGGGGGGAGCTGTTTTTT.

This clone occurred once. The chain combines TRBV6-4 with TRBJ1-1; no reliable D call. The germline gives CDR1 MRHNA, CDR2 SNTAGT. This CDR3 region has 12 residues. The V end was cut by 0 bases, the J end by 1 base, with 0 bases between. The CDR3 nucleotides are TGTGCCAGCAGTGACTCGAACACTGAAGCTTTCTTT. Residues: CASSDSNTEAFF.

The chain employs TRBV30 and TRBJ1-1; 8 bases fit TRBD1. The CDR3 totals 14 residues. Germline V gives CDR1 GTSNPN, CDR2 SVGIG (reference sequence). The V and J ends lost 4 bases and 3 bases, in that order; junction bases with no gene match: 7. The CDR3 bases are TGTGCCTGGATTCAGGGGGCTGGGGACACTGAAGCTTTCTTT. Its translation: CAWIQGAGDTEAFF.

V is TRBV4-1 and J is TRBJ1-2; tentatively, D is TRBD1 (5 bases). V shed 3 bases and J shed 4 bases, with 15 bases lying between them. CDR1 and CDR2 from the germline V gene are MGHRA and YSYEKL. The CDR3 contains 15 residues. In DNA form, the CDR3 reads TGCGCCAGCAGCCAGCCCCGGGGGGAACCCTATGGCTACACCTTC. It is translated as CASSQPRGEPYGYTF.

The rearrangement joins TRBV6-1 to TRBJ1-4; tentatively, D is TRBD1 (5 bases). Germline assignment: CDR1 MNHNS and CDR2 SASEGT. There are 16 residues in the CDR3. V lost 0 bases and J lost 0, with 8 bases in between. This CDR3 is CASSEAEGSTNEKLFF. CDR3 DNA sequence: TGTGCCAGCAGTGAAGCGGAGGGGTCAACTAATGAAAAACTGTTTTTT.

CDR3 bases: TGTGCCAGCAGTGACACTTCGAGCTCCTACAATGAGCAGTTCTTC. As protein: CASSDTSSSYNEQFF. The J gene is TRBJ2-1, the V gene TRBV7-3; no definite D call. The CDR3 extends over 15 amino acids. The germline gives CDR1 SGHTA, CDR2 FQGTGA. Trimming took 6 bases from V and 0 from J, leaving 12 bases between them. Looking up the rest from reference TRBV7-3 and TRBJ2-1 gives the full variable domain: GAGVSQTPSNKVTEKGKYVELRCDPISGHTALYWYRQSLGQGPEFLIYFQGTGAADDSGLPNDRFFAVRPEGSVSTLKIQRTERGDSAVYLCASSDTSSSYNEQFFGPGTRLTVL.

This sequence joins TRBV9 and TRBJ2-3; D gene unclear. The V and J ends lost 4 bases and 4 bases respectively, with 19 bases between them. Germline V CDR1 and CDR2: SGDLS, YYNGEE. The CDR3 consists of 16 residues. As DNA, the CDR3 is TGTGCCAGCAGCCCGAGCCCCGGCCAAGCTCCAGATACGCAGTATTTT. The encoded protein is CASSPSPGQAPDTQYF.